Each of the 21 T cell receptor beta chains below was sequenced from the same sample in a study of a mutant IDH1 vaccine in newly diagnosed glioma. These receptors' targets are unknown. The time point is: week 5, during vaccination. Vaccine doses each comprised 300 ug of mutant IDH1 20-mer peptide, with topical imiquimod. Profiled with immunoSEQ multiplex PCR; TCRdb holds only in-frame clones, not every one. Of 50,000 to 65,000 clones listed, approximately 80% are singletons. The material sequenced was PBMCs, taken from a glioma patient whose treatment included an IDH1 peptide vaccine. The origin of the receptors is a man aged 25 to 45 with glioma.

The chain carries TRBV19 and TRBJ2-2, with D tentatively TRBD2 (5 bases). This CDR3 is 17 amino acids long. Germline V gene data show CDR1 as LNHDA and CDR2 as SQIVND (reference sequence). The V end lost 2 bases, the J end lost 5 bases, and 18 bases lay between the germline ends. CDR3 region: CASSIIGPTGITGELFF. The CDR3 DNA sequence: TGTGCCAGTAGTATAATTGGGCCGACGGGAATTACCGGGGAGCTGTTTTTT.

This chain joins TRBV28 and TRBJ1-3; 7 nucleotides line up with TRBD1. Germline-derived CDR1 and CDR2 are MDHEN and SYDVKM. J lost 2 bases, V lost 6 bases, and 7 bases had no gene match. The CDR3 consists of 15 residues. CDR3 sequence (DNA): TGTGCCAGCAGACCCCGGGACAGAACTGGAAACACCATATATTTT. It translates to CASRPRDRTGNTIYF.

This clone was observed a few times. The chain recombines TRBV2 with TRBJ1-4, with a weak D call TRBD1 (5 bases). This CDR3 spans 13 amino acids. V was pared by 3 bases and J by 5 bases, with 7 bases between. Germline V gives CDR1 SNHLY, CDR2 FYNNEI. Here the CDR3 reads CASSEAGNEKLFF. The CDR3 coding sequence is TGTGCCAGCAGTGAGGCAGGGAATGAAAAACTGTTTTTT.

J is TRBJ2-2 and V is TRBV5-1, with 8 bases that match TRBD1. CDR3 length: 16 residues. The V gene end was trimmed by 0 bases and the J gene end by 6 bases; junction bases not matched to a gene: 7. Germline CDR1 and CDR2: SGHRS and YFSETQ. The CDR3 nucleotides read TGCGCCAGCAGCTTGGATCGGACAGGGAGTTCCGGGGAGCTGTTTTTT. This translates into CASSLDRTGSSGELFF.

The J gene is TRBJ1-2, the V gene TRBV11-2; 12 bases fit TRBD1. Germline trimming cut 5 bases from V and 8 bases from J; bases unmatched to any gene: 12. In germline, CDR1 is SGHAT, CDR2 FQNNGV. This CDR3 is 16 amino acids long. CDR3 DNA: TGTGCCAGCAGCCAAAACTCGGGACAGGGGGCGCGAGGCTACACCTTC. As protein: CASSQNSGQGARGYTF.

The genes are TRBV18 and TRBJ1-1; 9 nucleotides agree with TRBD1. The V gene end was trimmed by 3 bases and the J gene end by 4 bases; junction bases not matched to a gene: 9. Per the germline V gene, CDR1 is KGHSH and CDR2 is LQKENI. The CDR3 contains 16 residues. CDR3 DNA sequence: TGTGCCAGCTCACCTTTGGACAGGGGATCGAGCACTGAAGCTTTCTTT. Residues: CASSPLDRGSSTEAFF.

This chain links TRBV30 with TRBJ2-7, with 8 bases that match TRBD1. V lost 0 bases and J lost 4; bases outside the gene matches: 5. Germline V gives CDR1 GTSNPN, CDR2 SVGIG (reference sequence). The CDR3 has 14 residues. CDR3 amino acids: CAWSVHQGAYEQYF. CDR3 DNA sequence: TGTGCCTGGAGTGTACACCAGGGGGCATACGAGCAGTACTTC.

CDR3 sequence (DNA): TGTGCCAGCAGCCCAGGGGGTGGGCGACAGCCCCAGCATTTT. Translated, it gives CASSPGGGRQPQHF. This chain uses TRBV6-5 with TRBJ1-5; TRBD1 agrees at 7 bases. The CDR3 has 14 amino acids. The germline V gene encodes CDR1 MNHEY and CDR2 SVGAGI. V was clipped by 6 bases and J by 7 bases; unmatched bases: 9.

The V call is TRBV18, the J call TRBJ1-5; D is undetermined. Germline V gives CDR1 KGHSH, CDR2 LQKENI. CDR3 length: 14 amino acids. V shed 2 bases and J shed 2 bases, with 7 bases lying between them. CDR3 sequence (DNA): TGTGCCAGCTCACCAGGGAAGGGCAATCAGCCCCAGCATTTT. This sequence encodes CASSPGKGNQPQHF.

The chain carries TRBV15 and TRBJ1-1, with D maybe TRBD1 (5 bases). This CDR3 spans 14 amino acids. From germline, CDR1 is LNHNV and CDR2 YYDKDF (reference sequence). V was clipped by 8 bases and J by 1 base, with 14 bases between them. The CDR3 here is CATSNGDRNTEAFF. The CDR3 DNA is TGTGCCACCTCGAACGGGGACCGGAACACTGAAGCTTTCTTT.

In this sample, this clone turned up once. The CDR3 protein is CAISESRGGWEKLFF. The CDR3 nucleotides read TGTGCCATCAGTGAGTCAAGAGGGGGCTGGGAAAAACTGTTTTTT. The chain links TRBV10-3 to TRBJ1-4, with 7 bases aligning to TRBD1. CDR3 size: 15 residues. With V trimmed by 0 bases and J by 8 bases, 6 bases remained unmatched. Germline V gene lookup returns CDR1 ENHRY and CDR2 SYGVKD.

This sequence joins TRBV9 and TRBJ2-2, with 10 positions matching TRBD2. The germline V gene encodes CDR1 SGDLS and CDR2 YYNGEE. V lost 0 bases and J lost 5; bases outside the gene matches: 4. CDR3 size: 16 residues. Here the CDR3 reads CASSVVPSGGTGELFF. The CDR3 DNA sequence: TGTGCCAGCAGCGTAGTGCCTAGCGGGGGAACCGGGGAGCTGTTTTTT.

This chain links TRBV7-9 with TRBJ2-3; D is unresolved. V lost 4 bases to trimming and J lost 3 bases, with 8 bases between them. This CDR3 has 13 residues. CDR1 is SEHNR and CDR2 is FQNEAQ in the germline V gene (reference sequence). The CDR3 loop is CASSSRLTDTQYF. The CDR3, as DNA: TGTGCCAGCAGCTCCAGGTTAACAGATACGCAGTATTTT. The full variable domain, completed using reference TRBV7-9 and TRBJ2-3, is DTGVSQNPRHKITKRGQNVTFRCDPISEHNRLYWYRQTLGQGPEFLTYFQNEAQLEKSRLLSDRFSAERPKGSFSTLEIQRTEQGDSAMYLCASSSRLTDTQYFGPGTRLTVL.

The gene calls are TRBV4-1 and TRBJ2-1, with 8 bases that match TRBD1. Looked up from germline, CDR1 is MGHRA and CDR2 is YSYEKL. This CDR3 has 15 amino acids. After removal of 4 bases from V and 6 bases from J, the junction contained 8 bases not matched to a gene. The CDR3 protein is CASSPTGGIPNEQFF. In DNA, the CDR3 is TGCGCCAGCAGCCCTACAGGGGGTATCCCCAATGAGCAGTTCTTC.

The rearrangement links TRBV29-1 to TRBJ2-2; D is ambiguous. The V gene's germline CDR1 is SQVTM and CDR2 ANQGSEA. The ends were cut back, 5 bases at V and 3 bases at J, with 7 bases in the middle. The CDR3 contains 12 residues. As DNA, the CDR3 is TGCAGCGTTTTAAAGGACACCGGGGAGCTGTTTTTT. Residues: CSVLKDTGELFF.

V gene TRBV10-2 combines with J gene TRBJ1-1; no reliable D call. Deletions cut 0 bases from V and 1 base from J, with 9 bases between. This CDR3 has 15 amino acids. CDR1 WSHSY and CDR2 SAAADI come from the germline V gene. CDR3 DNA: TGCGCCAGCAGTGAGTCGAGCAGTCCGAACACTGAAGCTTTCTTT. Translating it yields CASSESSSPNTEAFF.

The rearrangement joins TRBV10-1 to TRBJ2-7; the D gene is possibly TRBD2 (6 bases). This CDR3 spans 15 amino acids. CDR1 is WNHNN, CDR2 SYGVQD, per germline (reference sequence). Trimming took off 1 base at V and 3 bases at J, with 13 bases between the two ends. The CDR3 coding sequence is TGCGCCAGCAGTGAGTGGGGGGAAGGGGACTACGAGCAGTACTTC. It specifies CASSEWGEGDYEQYF.

The chain has TRBV7-6 and TRBJ2-3; 8 nucleotides agree with TRBD1. Germline lookup yields CDR1 SGHVS and CDR2 FNYEAQ. This CDR3 region has 14 residues. The trim removed 5 bases at V and 2 bases at J, leaving 3 bases unmatched. The CDR3 loop reads CASSRGQVTDTQYF. The DNA of the CDR3 is TGTGCCAGCAGCCGGGGACAGGTCACAGATACGCAGTATTTT.

This rearrangement joins TRBV18 to TRBJ2-7; 11 positions agree with TRBD1. This CDR3 region has 15 residues. Trimming removed 3 bases from V and 3 bases from J; junction bases left unmatched: 4. From germline, CDR1 is KGHSH and CDR2 LQKENI. Written as DNA, the CDR3 is TGTGCCAGCTCACCCAAGGGACAGGGGGTCTACGAGCAGTACTTC. Translating it yields CASSPKGQGVYEQYF.

V and J are TRBV27 and TRBJ2-5, with D perhaps being TRBD1 or TRBD2 (5 bases each). The end of the DNA aligns better with TRBJ2-7, so the J call may be wrong. There are 14 residues in the CDR3. Germline CDR1 is MNHEY and CDR2 is SMNVEV (reference sequence). The CDR3 nucleotides are TGTGCCAGCAGCCTACCGGGACGAGGGGACGAGCAGTACTTC. Translation gives CASSLPGRGDEQYF.

The V gene is TRBV7-2, the J gene TRBJ2-2; 9 bases align to TRBD1. The CDR3 runs to 16 residues. Germline trimming cut 5 bases from V and 4 bases from J; bases unmatched to any gene: 8. In germline, CDR1 is SGHTA, CDR2 FQGNSA. CDR3 loop: CASSRTGTGFTGELFF. For the CDR3, the DNA is TGTGCCAGCAGCCGAACCGGGACAGGGTTCACCGGGGAGCTGTTTTTT.